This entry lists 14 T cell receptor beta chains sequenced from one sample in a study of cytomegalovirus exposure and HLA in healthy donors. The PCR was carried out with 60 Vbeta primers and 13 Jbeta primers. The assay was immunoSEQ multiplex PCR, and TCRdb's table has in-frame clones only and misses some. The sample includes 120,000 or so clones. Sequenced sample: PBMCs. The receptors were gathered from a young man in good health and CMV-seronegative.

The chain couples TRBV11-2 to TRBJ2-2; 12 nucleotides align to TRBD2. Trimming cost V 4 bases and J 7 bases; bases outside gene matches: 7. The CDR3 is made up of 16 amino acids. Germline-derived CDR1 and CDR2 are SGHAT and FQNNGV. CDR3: CASSSRLAGEHGELFF. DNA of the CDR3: TGTGCCAGCAGCTCCCGACTAGCGGGGGAACACGGGGAGCTGTTTTTT.

CDR3 protein: CASSWPGSGETQYF. As DNA, the CDR3 is TGTGCCAGCAGCTGGCCCGGGAGCGGGGAGACCCAGTACTTC. This chain connects TRBV5-5 to TRBJ2-5, with D possibly TRBD2 on 6 matching bases. CDR1 is SGHKS, CDR2 YYEKEE, per germline (reference sequence). Deletions cut 3 bases from V and 5 bases from J, with 14 bases between. There are 14 residues in the CDR3.

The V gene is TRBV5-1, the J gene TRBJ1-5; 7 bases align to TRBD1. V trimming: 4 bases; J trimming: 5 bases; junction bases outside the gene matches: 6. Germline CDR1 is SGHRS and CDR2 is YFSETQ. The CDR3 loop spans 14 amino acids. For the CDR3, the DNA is TGCGCCAGCAGCCCTGGACAGGAATATCAGCCCCAGCATTTT. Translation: CASSPGQEYQPQHF.

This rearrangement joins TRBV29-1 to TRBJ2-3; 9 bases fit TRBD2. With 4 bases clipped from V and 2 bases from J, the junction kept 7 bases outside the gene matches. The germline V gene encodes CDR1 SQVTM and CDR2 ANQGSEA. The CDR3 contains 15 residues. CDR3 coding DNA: TGCAGCGTTGGGAGGCTAGCGGGGTACACAGATACGCAGTATTTT. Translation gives CSVGRLAGYTDTQYF.

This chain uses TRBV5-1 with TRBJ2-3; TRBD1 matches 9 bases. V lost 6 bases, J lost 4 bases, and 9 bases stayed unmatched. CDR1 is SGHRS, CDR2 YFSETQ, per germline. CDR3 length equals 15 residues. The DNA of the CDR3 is TGCGCCAGCACTCCGGAGGGACAGGGCTCAGATACGCAGTATTTT. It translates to CASTPEGQGSDTQYF. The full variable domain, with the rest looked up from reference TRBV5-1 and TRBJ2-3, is KAGVTQTPRYLIKTRGQQVTLSCSPISGHRSVSWYQQTPGQGLQFLFEYFSETQRNKGNFPGRFSGRQFSNSRSEMNVSTLELGDSALYLCASTPEGQGSDTQYFGPGTRLTVL.

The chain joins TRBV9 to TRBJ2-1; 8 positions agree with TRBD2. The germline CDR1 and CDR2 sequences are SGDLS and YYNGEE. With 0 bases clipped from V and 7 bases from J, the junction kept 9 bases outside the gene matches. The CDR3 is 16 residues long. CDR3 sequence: CASSVGGAGVENEQFF. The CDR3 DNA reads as TGTGCCAGCAGCGTAGGCGGAGCGGGAGTCGAGAATGAGCAGTTCTTC.

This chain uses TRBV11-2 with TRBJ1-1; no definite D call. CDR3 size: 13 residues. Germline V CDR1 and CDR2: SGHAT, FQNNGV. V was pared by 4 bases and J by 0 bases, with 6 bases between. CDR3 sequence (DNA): TGTGCCAGCAGCTCGGGAGTGAACACTGAAGCTTTCTTT. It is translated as CASSSGVNTEAFF.

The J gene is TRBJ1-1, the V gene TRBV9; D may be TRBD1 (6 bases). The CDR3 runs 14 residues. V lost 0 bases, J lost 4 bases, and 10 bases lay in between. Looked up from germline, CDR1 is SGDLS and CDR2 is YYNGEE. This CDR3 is CASSVAGDGTEAFF. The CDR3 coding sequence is TGTGCCAGCAGCGTAGCAGGGGACGGCACTGAAGCTTTCTTT.

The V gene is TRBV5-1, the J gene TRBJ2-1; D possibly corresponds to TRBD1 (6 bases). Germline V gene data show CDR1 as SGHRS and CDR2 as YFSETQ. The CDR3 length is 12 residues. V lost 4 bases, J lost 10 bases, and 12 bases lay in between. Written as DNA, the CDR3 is TGCGCCAGCAGCCATGGACAGTGGGAGCAGTTCTTC. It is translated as CASSHGQWEQFF.

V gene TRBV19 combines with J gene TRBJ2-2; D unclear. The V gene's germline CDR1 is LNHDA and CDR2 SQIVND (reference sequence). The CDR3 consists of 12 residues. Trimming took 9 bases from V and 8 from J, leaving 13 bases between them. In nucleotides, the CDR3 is TGTGCCAGCGAGAACAGTGCAGGGGAGCTGTTTTTT. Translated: CASENSAGELFF.

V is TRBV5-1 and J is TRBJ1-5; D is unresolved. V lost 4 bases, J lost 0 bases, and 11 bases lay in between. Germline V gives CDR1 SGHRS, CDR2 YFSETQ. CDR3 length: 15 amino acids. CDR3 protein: CASSPGIYSNQPQHF. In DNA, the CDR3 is TGCGCCAGCAGCCCGGGGATCTATAGCAATCAGCCCCAGCATTTT.

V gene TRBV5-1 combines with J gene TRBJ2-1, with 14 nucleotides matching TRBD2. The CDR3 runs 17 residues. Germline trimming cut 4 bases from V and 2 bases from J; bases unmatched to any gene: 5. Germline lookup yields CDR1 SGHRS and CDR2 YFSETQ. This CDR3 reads CASSPPTSGRAYNEQFF. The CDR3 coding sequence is TGCGCCAGCAGCCCGCCGACTAGCGGGAGGGCCTACAATGAGCAGTTCTTC.

CDR3 sequence reads: CASSWSPSGDTQYF. The CDR3 DNA reads as TGTGCCAGCAGTTGGTCCCCTAGCGGGGATACGCAGTATTTT. The V gene is TRBV6-5, the J gene TRBJ2-3, with 8 positions matching TRBD2. The trim removed 4 bases at V and 6 bases at J, leaving 6 bases unmatched. The CDR3 contains 14 residues. Germline V lookup: CDR1 MNHEY, CDR2 SVGAGI.

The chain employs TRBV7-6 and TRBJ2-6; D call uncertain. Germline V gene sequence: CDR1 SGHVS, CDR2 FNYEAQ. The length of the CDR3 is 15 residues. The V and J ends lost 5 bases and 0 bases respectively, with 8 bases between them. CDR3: CASSQQNSGANVLTF. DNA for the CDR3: TGTGCCAGCAGCCAACAGAACTCTGGGGCCAACGTCCTGACTTTC.